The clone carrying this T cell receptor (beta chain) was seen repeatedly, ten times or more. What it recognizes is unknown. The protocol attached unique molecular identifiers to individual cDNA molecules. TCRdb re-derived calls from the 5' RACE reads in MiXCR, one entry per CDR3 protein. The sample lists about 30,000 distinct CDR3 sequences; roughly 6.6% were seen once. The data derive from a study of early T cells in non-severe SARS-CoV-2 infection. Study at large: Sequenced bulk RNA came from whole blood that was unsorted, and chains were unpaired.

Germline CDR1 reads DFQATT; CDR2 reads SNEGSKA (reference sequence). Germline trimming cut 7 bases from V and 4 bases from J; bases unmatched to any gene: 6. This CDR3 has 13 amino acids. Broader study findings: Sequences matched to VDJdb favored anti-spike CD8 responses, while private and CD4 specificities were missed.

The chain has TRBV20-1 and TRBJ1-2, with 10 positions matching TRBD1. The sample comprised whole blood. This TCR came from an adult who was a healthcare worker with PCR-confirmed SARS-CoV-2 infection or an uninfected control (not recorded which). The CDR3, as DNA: TGCAGTGGGTCGGGACAGGGGACCTATGGCTACACCTTC. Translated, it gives CSGSGQGTYGYTF.